The source of this T cell receptor (beta chain) is a study of blood T cell repertoires in COVID-19. Study-wide background: Acute and convalescent COVID-19 specimens originated in the United States, Italy and Spain. T cells, B-cell-depleted T cells, or PBMCs provided the cDNA or gDNA that served as material.

The CDR3 spans 13 residues. J was trimmed by 4 bases and V by 1 base; bases with no gene match: 0. Germline V lookup: CDR1 GTSNPN, CDR2 SVGIG (reference sequence). Original methodology: By means of reference gene primer amplification, nucleated cell counts were estimated. The repertoire was sequenced with immunoSEQ multiplex PCR; TCRdb's copy has only in-frame clones and lacks some. The V and J calls and clone size were taken over from that table, and D and trimming were inferred from the DNA. In the table there are some 250,000 clones, approximately 80% of which are singletons. The source of this sequence is a woman between 18 and 29 years old with acute or convalescent COVID-19. The V call is TRBV30, the J call TRBJ1-3, with 8 positions matching TRBD1. The sample taken for sequencing was peripheral blood. The CDR3 nucleotides are TGTGCCTGGAGTGGGGACAGGGGAAACACCATATATTTT. Its protein product is CAWSGDRGNTIYF. The entire variable domain, with the rest obtained from reference TRBV30 and TRBJ1-3, is as follows: SQTIHQWPATLVQPVGSPLSLECTVEGTSNPNLYWYRQAAGRGLQLLFYSVGIGQISSEVPQNLSASRPQDRQFILSSKKLLLSDSGFYLCAWSGDRGNTIYFGEGSWLTVV.